The subject of this entry is one T cell receptor (beta chain). Antigen unknown. The sample is drawn from a study of cytomegalovirus exposure and HLA in healthy donors. Study as a whole: Genotyping of 400 or so donors showed that roughly 80% belonged to the Caucasian-associated ancestry cluster. Study-wide results and caveats: Later genetic work tied a missense DCLRE1C variant to beta-chain V and J trimming.

Primers included in the PCR were 60 Vbeta and 13 Jbeta primers. Authors' processing steps: In a later analysis, the count reached about 75 million unique TCR beta chains, with approximately 10 million shared. The repertoire was sequenced with immunoSEQ multiplex PCR; TCRdb's copy has only in-frame clones and lacks some. The DNA gave D and trimming, while V, J and clone size come from that table. This table has roughly 180,000 clones, about four fifths appearing once. CDR3 length: 13 amino acids. Trimming pared 6 bases from V and 6 bases from J, leaving 15 bases between. Germline CDR1 SGDLS, CDR2 YYNGEE.

The receptor comes from a male donor in good health and CMV-seronegative. The specimen sequenced was PBMCs. The rearrangement links TRBV9 to TRBJ2-5; no definite D call. The CDR3 sequence: CASTDARWKTQYF. The DNA of the CDR3 is TGTGCCAGCACCGACGCGAGGTGGAAGACCCAGTACTTC.